This TCR beta chain was found in a study of blood T cell repertoires in COVID-19. For the study at large: Samples of COVID-19 (acute and convalescent) were obtained from the United States, Italy and Spain. Sources were T cells, B-cell-depleted T cells, or PBMCs; the material itself was cDNA or gDNA.

Authors' methods: Estimation of nucleated cell counts was performed using reference gene primer amplification. The protocol was immunoSEQ multiplex PCR, while the TCRdb copy is restricted to in-frame clones and leaves out a portion. The D gene and trimming were derived from the DNA, and the V and J assignments and clone size from that table. The sample has around 130,000 clones, approximately 80% seen once. The germline gives CDR1 SGHKS, CDR2 YYEKEE (reference sequence). The CDR3 is 15 amino acids. V gave up 4 bases and J gave up 4 bases, with 17 bases separating them. The chain employs TRBV5-5 and TRBJ2-5, with D possibly TRBD1 on 6 matching bases. Specimen: peripheral blood. The sequence was collected from a woman aged 60 to 75 with acute or convalescent COVID-19. The CDR3 nucleotides read TGTGCCAGCAGCCCGGAGGCCGCCAGGGGAGAGACCCAGTACTTC. This codes for CASSPEAARGETQYF.